These T cell receptor beta chains were read from a single sample in a study of PD-L1 blockade in urothelial cancer. Libraries were prepared by immunoSEQ multiplex PCR; TCRdb keeps only in-frame clonotypes and omits some of them. The table includes around 80,000 clones, approximately 90% detected once. The sample here was PBMCs, taken around atezolizumab (anti-PD-L1) treatment. These TCRs come from a woman of 80 years or more with urothelial cancer. Each CDR3 is given with its conserved first and last residue. D genes are given only for firm matches.

d_gene	j_gene	v_gene	CDR3aa
TRBD1	TRBJ2-7	TRBV18	CASSPRTGGYEQYF
NA	TRBJ1-4	TRBV7-9	CASSLGQTTNEKLFF
NA	TRBJ2-3	TRBV5-1	CASSLALTAVDTQYF
NA	TRBJ2-3	TRBV6-1	CASSTPGLSADTQYF
NA	TRBJ2-1	TRBV10-1	CASSESGQKEGEQFF
NA	TRBJ1-2	TRBV5-8	CASSSVRINYGYTF
NA	TRBJ1-2	TRBV6-5	CASSYSSGAYGYTF
TRBD2	TRBJ2-3	TRBV5-1	CASSTGGLSTDTQYF
TRBD1	TRBJ1-5	TRBV28	CASSSRDRWYQPQHF
TRBD1	TRBJ1-1	TRBV7-2	CASSLYRGPNTEAFF
NA	TRBJ1-1	TRBV2	CASSKDSGMSTEAFF
NA	TRBJ2-2	TRBV19	CASSIGGMGGELFF
NA	TRBJ2-6	TRBV19	CASSISGTGANVLTF
TRBD1	TRBJ1-5	TRBV30	CAWSRGTGRQPQHF
NA	TRBJ1-1	TRBV6-5	CASSYRGWDTEAFF
NA	TRBJ2-6	TRBV2	CASSSQGPSGANVLTF
NA	TRBJ1-1	TRBV19	CASSLRATNTEAFF
NA	TRBJ1-3	TRBV14	CASSQDDARFGNTIYF
NA	TRBJ2-7	TRBV9	CASSVGQDYYEQYF
TRBD1	TRBJ1-4	TRBV5-1	CASSLGDRVDNEKLFF
NA	TRBJ1-1	TRBV4-1	CASSRSRDMNTEAFF
NA	TRBJ2-2	TRBV7-9	CASSYLTNTGELFF
TRBD2	TRBJ2-1	TRBV19	CASSGRAYNEQFF
TRBD2	TRBJ2-7	TRBV28	CASSTTAGGGVYEQYF
TRBD1	TRBJ1-5	TRBV5-1	CASSPGQGATQPQHF
NA	TRBJ2-5	TRBV15	CATSRDPGFKETQYF
NA	TRBJ1-2	TRBV6-1	CASSPLGGSYGYTF
TRBD2	TRBJ2-1	TRBV9	CASSSGLVNEQFF
NA	TRBJ1-5	TRBV7-8	CASSLFGVLRRNSNQPQHF
NA	TRBJ2-3	TRBV25-1	CASSDSGSLTDTQYF
TRBD1	TRBJ2-1	TRBV5-6	CASSLVPGQGRYNEQFF
TRBD2	TRBJ2-1	TRBV7-9	CASSPLGTSGGNEQFF
TRBD2	TRBJ2-3	TRBV9	CASSVAPSGRAGTDTQYF
TRBD2	TRBJ2-1	TRBV6-1	CASRLSGTHDNEQFF